The source of this T cell receptor (beta chain) is a study of technical replicates of blood from several donors. Trimming cost V 5 bases and J 1 base; bases outside gene matches: 3. The CDR3 loop spans 15 amino acids. The germline gives CDR1 MRHNA, CDR2 SNTAGT. Sequenced by immunoSEQ multiplex PCR; TCRdb stores in-frame clones only, minus some. The sample carries under 85,000 clones, 95% to 98% recorded once. The TCR comes from a human donor in good health. This sequence joins TRBV6-4 and TRBJ2-3; 10 bases match TRBD2. Source material: T cells isolated from PBMCs. CDR3 loop: CASSQLAGRTDTQYF. CDR3 DNA sequence: TGTGCCAGCAGTCAACTAGCGGGACGCACAGATACGCAGTATTTT.